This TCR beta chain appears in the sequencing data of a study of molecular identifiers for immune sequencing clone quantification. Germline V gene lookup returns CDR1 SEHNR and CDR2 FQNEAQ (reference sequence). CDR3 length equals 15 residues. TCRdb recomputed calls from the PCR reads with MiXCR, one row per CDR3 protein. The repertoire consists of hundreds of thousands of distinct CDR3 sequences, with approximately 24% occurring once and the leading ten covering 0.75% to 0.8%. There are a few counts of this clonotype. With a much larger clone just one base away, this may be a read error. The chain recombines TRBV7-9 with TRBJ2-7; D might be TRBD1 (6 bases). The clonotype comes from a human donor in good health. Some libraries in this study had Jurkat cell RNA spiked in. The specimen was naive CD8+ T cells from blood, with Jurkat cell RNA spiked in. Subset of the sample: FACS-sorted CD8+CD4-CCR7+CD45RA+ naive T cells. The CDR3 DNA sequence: TGTGCCAGCAGCGAGGGGCAGGGGACCTCCTACGGGCAGTACTTC. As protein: CASSEGQGTSYGQYF.